Listed below are T cell receptor beta chains from one sample, sequenced in a study of radiation and T cells in renal cell carcinoma. Sequencing was performed with immunoSEQ multiplex PCR; in TCRdb, only in-frame clones are kept and a portion is missing. There are some 75,000 clones in the sample; around 80% occur only once, and 5.8% lies in the top ten. The starting material was blood, obtained from a patient whose treatment included radiotherapy and nephrectomy. These receptors were collected from a man between 60 and 75 years old with renal cell carcinoma. CDR3s include the opening cysteine and the closing phenylalanine or tryptophan. Each record gives: J gene, D gene, clone size, V gene, CDR3 DNA, CDR3 protein. A D gene is named only where the DNA matches it firmly. Where a row states a size, it is once, few, many or the class of an expanded clone; other rows omit it.

J gene: TRBJ2-5; D gene: TRBD2; clone size: NA; V gene: TRBV4-2; CDR3 DNA: TGTGCCAGCAGCCAAGAAACTAGCGGGCTACAAGAGACCCAGTACTTC; CDR3 protein: CASSQETSGLQETQYF
J gene: TRBJ2-7; D gene: NA; clone size: NA; V gene: TRBV28; CDR3 DNA: TGTGCCAGCAGTTTTAATGGTTTCAGGTCTACCTACGAGCAGTACTTC; CDR3 protein: CASSFNGFRSTYEQYF
J gene: TRBJ2-7; D gene: NA; clone size: NA; V gene: TRBV10-2; CDR3 DNA: TGCGCCAGCAGTCCGTCCCCCCCCTACGAGCAGTACTTC; CDR3 protein: CASSPSPPYEQYF
J gene: TRBJ2-3; D gene: NA; clone size: NA; V gene: TRBV28; CDR3 DNA: TGTGCCAGCAGTTTCCTGACGCCGGCAGAAACAGATACGCAGTATTTT; CDR3 protein: CASSFLTPAETDTQYF
J gene: TRBJ2-4; D gene: NA; clone size: NA; V gene: TRBV11-2; CDR3 DNA: TGTGCCAGCAGCTTAAAAATCCACCAGGCCAAAAACATTCAGTACTTC; CDR3 protein: CASSLKIHQAKNIQYF
J gene: TRBJ2-1; D gene: NA; clone size: NA; V gene: TRBV5-1; CDR3 DNA: TGCGCCAGCAGCAGCTTAGCGAGCAATGAGCAGTTCTTC; CDR3 protein: CASSSLASNEQFF
J gene: TRBJ2-1; D gene: TRBD2; clone size: NA; V gene: TRBV9; CDR3 DNA: TGTGCCAGCAGCCTCGGACTAGCGGGAGGGGATGAGCAGTTCTTC; CDR3 protein: CASSLGLAGGDEQFF
J gene: TRBJ2-5; D gene: NA; clone size: NA; V gene: TRBV11-3; CDR3 DNA: TGTGCCAGCAGACCCGGGACTTATTTGCAAGAGACCCAGTACTTC; CDR3 protein: CASRPGTYLQETQYF
J gene: TRBJ2-5; D gene: NA; clone size: NA; V gene: TRBV7-2; CDR3 DNA: TGTGCCAGCAGCTCCCCGTGGCAAGAGACCCAGTACTTC; CDR3 protein: CASSSPWQETQYF
J gene: TRBJ2-3; D gene: NA; clone size: NA; V gene: TRBV30; CDR3 DNA: TGTGCCTGGAGTGTAATCGGAGATACGCAGTATTTT; CDR3 protein: CAWSVIGDTQYF
J gene: TRBJ1-1; D gene: TRBD1; clone size: NA; V gene: TRBV28; CDR3 DNA: TGTGCCAGCAGGGGGACAGGGGGAAGCACTGAAGCTTTCTTT; CDR3 protein: CASRGTGGSTEAFF
J gene: TRBJ1-2; D gene: TRBD1; clone size: NA; V gene: TRBV9; CDR3 DNA: TGTGCCAGCAGCGTAGCTAGGGACAGATCCTTGGGTTATGGCTACACCTTC; CDR3 protein: CASSVARDRSLGYGYTF
J gene: TRBJ2-1; D gene: TRBD2; clone size: NA; V gene: TRBV6-5; CDR3 DNA: TGTGCCAGCAGGCAAGGACTAGCGGGTTATGAGGAGTTCTTC; CDR3 protein: CASRQGLAGYEEFF
J gene: TRBJ1-5; D gene: NA; clone size: NA; V gene: TRBV10-3; CDR3 DNA: TGTGCCATCAGTGAGTCATCTCGAGGGGGGGATCAGCCCCAGCATTTT; CDR3 protein: CAISESSRGGDQPQHF
J gene: TRBJ1-2; D gene: NA; clone size: once; V gene: TRBV5-4; CDR3 DNA: TGTGCCAGCAGCTTGAGCAGGGAGAGTGGCTACACCTTC; CDR3 protein: CASSLSRESGYTF
J gene: TRBJ1-2; D gene: NA; clone size: NA; V gene: TRBV11-3; CDR3 DNA: TGTGCCAGCAGCTTATCGAGGCGCGGAGATGAGAATGGCTACACCTTC; CDR3 protein: CASSLSRRGDENGYTF
J gene: TRBJ2-1; D gene: NA; clone size: NA; V gene: TRBV7-9; CDR3 DNA: TGTGCCAGCAGCCCGCCGGGCCCCTGGCCCCCCGATGAGCAGTTCTTC; CDR3 protein: CASSPPGPWPPDEQFF
J gene: TRBJ1-1; D gene: TRBD1; clone size: NA; V gene: TRBV7-6; CDR3 DNA: TGTGCCAGCAGCTTATTCCAGGGGGCGGAAAAGGATTTCTTT; CDR3 protein: CASSLFQGAEKDFF
J gene: TRBJ1-3; D gene: NA; clone size: NA; V gene: TRBV6-5; CDR3 DNA: TGTGCCAGCAGAACCGACAGCTCTGGAAACACCATATATTTT; CDR3 protein: CASRTDSSGNTIYF
J gene: TRBJ2-6; D gene: NA; clone size: few; V gene: TRBV13; CDR3 DNA: TGTGCCAGTGGTATCCCTGGGGCCAACGTCCTGACTTTC; CDR3 protein: CASGIPGANVLTF
J gene: TRBJ1-5; D gene: NA; clone size: NA; V gene: TRBV29-1; CDR3 DNA: TGCAGCGTCCCACCAGGGAATGGGGGACAGCCCCAGCATTTT; CDR3 protein: CSVPPGNGGQPQHF
J gene: TRBJ2-7; D gene: NA; clone size: NA; V gene: TRBV30; CDR3 DNA: TGTGCCTGGAGTGCGGGAAATTACTACGAGCAGTACTTC; CDR3 protein: CAWSAGNYYEQYF
J gene: TRBJ2-2; D gene: NA; clone size: NA; V gene: TRBV19; CDR3 DNA: TGTGCCAGTAGTGGTCAGGCCTCGAACACCGGGGAGCTGTTTTTT; CDR3 protein: CASSGQASNTGELFF
J gene: TRBJ2-5; D gene: NA; clone size: NA; V gene: TRBV7-9; CDR3 DNA: TGTGCCAGCAGCCAACAGGGGAGGCGAGAGACCCAGTACTTC; CDR3 protein: CASSQQGRRETQYF
J gene: TRBJ1-2; D gene: NA; clone size: NA; V gene: TRBV10-2; CDR3 DNA: TGCGCCAGCAGTGATAGGACGTCCTATGGCTACACCTTC; CDR3 protein: CASSDRTSYGYTF
J gene: TRBJ1-1; D gene: NA; clone size: NA; V gene: TRBV5-1; CDR3 DNA: TGCGCCAGCAGCTTGGTAGGGAGTGCTGAAGCTTTCTTT; CDR3 protein: CASSLVGSAEAFF
J gene: TRBJ2-7; D gene: NA; clone size: NA; V gene: TRBV11-3; CDR3 DNA: TGTGCCAGCAGTGCGGATTCCTACGAGCAGTACTTC; CDR3 protein: CASSADSYEQYF
J gene: TRBJ2-3; D gene: NA; clone size: NA; V gene: TRBV9; CDR3 DNA: TGTGCCAGCAGCCGAGCCACAGATACGCAGTATTTT; CDR3 protein: CASSRATDTQYF
J gene: TRBJ2-1; D gene: TRBD1; clone size: NA; V gene: TRBV19; CDR3 DNA: TGTGCCAGTAGTCCAGGACCGGGACAGGGGGCCTACAATGAGCAGTTCTTC; CDR3 protein: CASSPGPGQGAYNEQFF
J gene: TRBJ2-2; D gene: TRBD2; clone size: once; V gene: TRBV7-6; CDR3 DNA: TGTGCCAGCAAACCGGGACTAGCGGGAACGAACACCGGGGAGCTGTTTTTT; CDR3 protein: CASKPGLAGTNTGELFF
J gene: TRBJ2-7; D gene: TRBD1; clone size: NA; V gene: TRBV7-9; CDR3 DNA: TGTGCCAGCAGCAAGGACAGGGGCCTTGTAAACTCCTACGAGCAGTACTTC; CDR3 protein: CASSKDRGLVNSYEQYF
J gene: TRBJ1-5; D gene: NA; clone size: NA; V gene: TRBV30; CDR3 DNA: TGTGCCGGTAGACAGGACAATCAGCCCCAGCATTTT; CDR3 protein: CAGRQDNQPQHF
J gene: TRBJ2-1; D gene: TRBD2; clone size: NA; V gene: TRBV2; CDR3 DNA: TGTGCCAGCAGGAGCCGAGTAGCGGGACCCGGGGCTGAGCAGTTCTTC; CDR3 protein: CASRSRVAGPGAEQFF
J gene: TRBJ2-5; D gene: NA; clone size: NA; V gene: TRBV2; CDR3 DNA: TGTGCCACCAAGTACCAAGAGACCCAGTACTTC; CDR3 protein: CATKYQETQYF
J gene: TRBJ2-6; D gene: NA; clone size: NA; V gene: TRBV4-1; CDR3 DNA: TGCGCCAGCACCTTTAATTGGGGGGCCAACGTCCTGACTTTC; CDR3 protein: CASTFNWGANVLTF
J gene: TRBJ2-3; D gene: TRBD2; clone size: NA; V gene: TRBV19; CDR3 DNA: TGTGCCAGTAGCCCGGGACTAGCGGGGGCTACGCAGTATTTT; CDR3 protein: CASSPGLAGATQYF
J gene: TRBJ1-1; D gene: NA; clone size: NA; V gene: TRBV19; CDR3 DNA: TGTGCCAGTAGTACTCCCAGGGCGGGGGCTTTCTTT; CDR3 protein: CASSTPRAGAFF
J gene: TRBJ1-2; D gene: NA; clone size: NA; V gene: TRBV30; CDR3 DNA: TGTGCCTGGGCCCCCGAGGGAAGTTATGGCTACACCTTC; CDR3 protein: CAWAPEGSYGYTF
J gene: TRBJ2-7; D gene: NA; clone size: NA; V gene: TRBV5-4; CDR3 DNA: TGTGCCAGCAGCCGTCCGGGACAATATGACGAGCAGTACTTC; CDR3 protein: CASSRPGQYDEQYF
J gene: TRBJ1-4; D gene: NA; clone size: NA; V gene: TRBV11-3; CDR3 DNA: TGTGCCAGCAGCAAAGGCCAAGACACCGCAGATGAAAAACTGTTTTTT; CDR3 protein: CASSKGQDTADEKLFF
J gene: TRBJ2-2; D gene: TRBD2; clone size: NA; V gene: TRBV4-2; CDR3 DNA: TGTGCCAGCAGCCTAAGAGGGCGGGAGAGGGCCGGGGAGCTGTTTTTT; CDR3 protein: CASSLRGRERAGELFF
J gene: TRBJ2-6; D gene: TRBD1; clone size: NA; V gene: TRBV5-1; CDR3 DNA: TGCGCCAGCAGCCTACCCTGGGGACAGGGGAAATCTGGGGCCAACGTCCTGACTTTC; CDR3 protein: CASSLPWGQGKSGANVLTF
J gene: TRBJ2-3; D gene: TRBD1; clone size: NA; V gene: TRBV6-1; CDR3 DNA: TGTGCCAGCATGTGGGACAGGGGGTTTGATACGCAGTATTTT; CDR3 protein: CASMWDRGFDTQYF
J gene: TRBJ2-1; D gene: TRBD1; clone size: NA; V gene: TRBV2; CDR3 DNA: TGTGCCAGCAGTGAGCCGGGACAGGGGGCCAATGAGCAGTTCTTC; CDR3 protein: CASSEPGQGANEQFF
J gene: TRBJ2-1; D gene: NA; clone size: NA; V gene: TRBV19; CDR3 DNA: TGTGCCAGTAGTAGCCGGGGTGGGTACCGTGCATCCTACAATGAGCAGTTCTTC; CDR3 protein: CASSSRGGYRASYNEQFF
J gene: TRBJ2-3; D gene: NA; clone size: NA; V gene: TRBV7-2; CDR3 DNA: TGTGCCAGCAGCTTAGTGCGAGGGCAGGGCCGCACAGATACGCAGTATTTT; CDR3 protein: CASSLVRGQGRTDTQYF
J gene: TRBJ2-4; D gene: TRBD1; clone size: once; V gene: TRBV30; CDR3 DNA: TGTGCCTGGAACGGGCGGGTGACAGGGAAAGGGGCCAAAAACATTCAGTACTTC; CDR3 protein: CAWNGRVTGKGAKNIQYF